This is a list of T cell receptor beta chains from one sample in a study of blood T cell repertoires in COVID-19. Clones were read by immunoSEQ multiplex PCR, and TCRdb kept only the in-frame ones, dropping some. The table includes 250,000 or so clones, roughly 88% detected once. The sample comprised PBMCs or T cells enriched from blood (not recorded which). The source is a woman aged 45-65 years who had recovered from COVID-19. CDR3s include the opening cysteine and the closing phenylalanine or tryptophan. The D gene is left open where the match is weak. Not every row has a clone size; where given, it reads once, few, many or a size class.

abundance,d_gene,j_gene,v_gene,CDR3nt,CDR3aa
few,TRBD2,TRBJ2-4,TRBV24-1,TGTGCCACCAGTGACCCGGGAGGGGGGAACATTCAGTACTTC,CATSDPGGGNIQYF
-,-,TRBJ1-5,TRBV27,TGTGCCAGCAGTTTAATGGGACCGGGGGGCAATCAGCCCCAGCATTTT,CASSLMGPGGNQPQHF
-,TRBD2,TRBJ2-3,TRBV4-2,TGTGCCAGCAGCCAAGATCGACTAGCGGGAGGACGCACAGATACGCAGTATTTT,CASSQDRLAGGRTDTQYF
-,-,TRBJ2-7,TRBV6-5,TGTGCCACCCAACTGGAGGGACCCGGCTACGAGCAGTACTTC,CATQLEGPGYEQYF
-,TRBD2,TRBJ2-1,TRBV27,TGTGCCAGCAGTTGGGGCGGGAGAGTAAATAGTGAGCAGTTCTTC,CASSWGGRVNSEQFF
-,-,TRBJ2-7,TRBV28,TGTGCCAGCAGTTTCCGGGGGAGGACCCCCTACGAGCAGTACTTC,CASSFRGRTPYEQYF
-,-,TRBJ2-5,TRBV15,TGTGCCACCAGCAGAGATAGGGGATCCCGAGAGACCCAGTACTTC,CATSRDRGSRETQYF
-,TRBD1,TRBJ1-1,TRBV5-1,TGCGCCAGCAGCTCTGAAGCACAGGGGACTGAAGCTTTCTTT,CASSSEAQGTEAFF
few,-,TRBJ1-3,TRBV25-1,TGTGCCAGCAGTGAATCCTACCGACAGGCCTCTGGAAACACCATATATTTT,CASSESYRQASGNTIYF
-,-,TRBJ1-2,TRBV5-6,TGTGCCAGCAGCCTGGAGGGTTCTCCGGGGGGGCAATTATTCTATGGCTACACCTTC,CASSLEGSPGGQLFYGYTF
-,TRBD2,TRBJ2-7,TRBV7-9,TGTGCCAGCAGCTTAACAACCCGGGGGGGCGAGCAGTACTTC,CASSLTTRGGEQYF
-,TRBD1,TRBJ1-2,TRBV29-1,TGCAGCGTTGAACCAGGGGGGTATGGCTACACCTTC,CSVEPGGYGYTF
-,TRBD2,TRBJ2-7,TRBV27,TGTGCCAGCAGTTTTGTTCTAGCGGGTGGGGGCTACGAGCAGTACTTC,CASSFVLAGGGYEQYF
-,-,TRBJ2-2,TRBV3-1/TRBV3-2,TGTGCCAGCAGCCAATATGTGACCGGGGAGCTGTTTTTT,CASSQYVTGELFF
-,TRBD2,TRBJ2-3,TRBV7-9,TGTGCCAGCAGCCCGGGGGGGAGAGATACGCAGTATTTT,CASSPGGRDTQYF
once,TRBD1,TRBJ2-5,TRBV3-1/TRBV3-2,TGTGCCAGCAGCCATGTCACTCCGGGACAGGGGCCCGAAGGATTGTTAGCCCAGTACTTC,CASSHVTPGQGPEGLLAQYF